This section outlines one T cell receptor beta chain sequence together with its context. The V segment lost 4 bases and the J segment 7 bases; nucleotides outside the gene matches: 4. This CDR3 is built from 13 residues. These data belong to a study of blood T cells in healthy people across ages. Alongside a J-beta primer mix, a sample-barcoded 5' primer served in a second PCR lasting about 6 to 12 cycles. MiXCR was run by TCRdb on the 5' RACE reads, yielding one entry per CDR3 protein. The data contain about 1,400,000 distinct CDR3 sequences, roughly 59% of them seen just once; the ten biggest clones take up 6.5% to 8.5%.

This TCR was recovered from a man between 18 and 29 years old in good health. Sequences were obtained from blood. V and J are TRBV12-3 or TRBV12-4 and TRBJ2-3, with TRBD1 matching 8 bases. The CDR3: CASSSLRGHTQYF. Written as DNA, the CDR3 is TGTGCCAGCAGTTCACTCAGGGGGCATACGCAGTATTTT.